A single sample gave rise to the 18 T cell receptor beta chains below, sequenced in a study of T cells in Graves' hyperthyroidism and ophthalmopathy. RNA transcripts served as the template for amplifying TCR beta CDR3 regions. Primed by the HTBI set, a first-round RT-PCR was run on the TCR CDR3. Using its own MiXCR run on the multiplex PCR reads, TCRdb lists one record per CDR3 protein. Altogether around 240,000 distinct CDR3 sequences are present, about a sixth being singletons, with the ten largest covering around 30%. The sequencing sample was made of blood. These receptors were obtained from a woman aged 18-29 years with Graves' ophthalmopathy.

This clonotype occurred many times. The V call is TRBV5-1, the J call TRBJ2-1, with D possibly TRBD2 on 7 matching bases. CDR3 length: 15 amino acids. Germline assignment: CDR1 SGHRS and CDR2 YFSETQ. Trimming pared 0 bases from V and 4 bases from J, leaving 11 bases between. CDR3 bases: TGCGCCAGCAGCTTGGACGGGGGGCAATACAATGAGCAGTTCTTC. Translating gives CASSLDGGQYNEQFF.

This clonotype has ten or more counts. This sequence joins TRBV5-1 and TRBJ2-1, with TRBD2 matching over 9 bases. The CDR3 extends over 16 amino acids. CDR1 and CDR2 (germline): SGHRS, YFSETQ. V shed 4 bases and J 4 bases; nucleotides not matched to a gene: 9. The CDR3 bases are TGCGCCAGCAGCCCTACGGCTAGCGGGGCGTACAATGAGCAGTTCTTC. This gives the protein CASSPTASGAYNEQFF.

The table lists this clonotype with many counts. The V call is TRBV20-1, the J call TRBJ1-2, with D perhaps TRBD1 (6 bases). There are 14 residues in the CDR3. Germline values: CDR1 DFQATT, CDR2 SNEGSKA (reference sequence). V shed 1 base and J shed 3 bases, with 12 bases lying between them. CDR3 sequence reads: CSARGDKDYYGYTF. CDR3 coding DNA: TGCAGTGCTAGAGGGGACAAAGACTACTATGGCTACACCTTC.

At least ten counts were recorded for this clonotype. This chain joins TRBV6-5 and TRBJ2-7; tentative D call: TRBD1 (6 bases). This CDR3 has 13 residues. Germline V gene lookup returns CDR1 MNHEY and CDR2 SVGAGI. Deletions cut 0 bases from V and 7 bases from J, with 10 bases between. The CDR3 loop reads CASSYSRGMEQYF. As DNA, the CDR3 is TGTGCCAGCAGTTACTCTAGGGGGATGGAGCAGTACTTC.

This clonotype was picked up a small number of times. The chain carries TRBV6-1 and TRBJ2-7, with TRBD2 matching 8 bases. The ends lost 5 bases at V and 4 bases at J; junction bases unmatched: 7. There are 14 residues in the CDR3. CDR1 MNHNS and CDR2 SASEGT come from the germline V gene. The CDR3 protein is CASSPGGGGYEQYF. As DNA, the CDR3 is TGTGCCAGCAGTCCGGGGGGGGGAGGGTACGAGCAGTACTTC.

This clonotype was seen a single time. This chain links TRBV20-1 with TRBJ1-1, with 7 positions matching TRBD1. J lost 6 bases, V lost 6 bases, and 22 bases had no gene match. Germline loops: CDR1 DFQATT, CDR2 SNEGSKA (reference sequence). This CDR3 region has 17 residues. The CDR3 DNA reads as TGCAGTGCCCGTCACCCACGGACAGGAGGGCTTAGAGCTGAAGCTTTCTTT. This encodes CSARHPRTGGLRAEAFF.

There are many counts of this clonotype. The chain joins TRBV28 to TRBJ1-2; no firm D call. The CDR3 is made up of 14 amino acids. Germline V gene sequence: CDR1 MDHEN, CDR2 SYDVKM. V lost 4 bases and J 3 bases, leaving 12 bases between the germline ends. The CDR3 loop reads CASSSDPQYYGYTF. In DNA, the CDR3 is TGTGCCAGCAGTTCTGACCCACAGTACTATGGCTACACCTTC.

Ten or more counts support this clonotype. This chain links TRBV28 with TRBJ1-6, with 8 bases aligning to TRBD1. Germline CDR1 and CDR2: MDHEN and SYDVKM. The CDR3 runs 15 residues. The V and J ends lost 5 bases and 7 bases, in that order; junction bases with no gene match: 7. The CDR3 sequence: CASSPYRGWNSPLHF. The CDR3 nucleotides read TGTGCCAGCAGTCCATACAGGGGGTGGAATTCACCCCTCCACTTT.

There are many counts of this clonotype. The rearrangement uses TRBV3-1 and TRBJ1-1; D is uncertain. V was pared by 3 bases and J by 1 base, with 3 bases between. This CDR3 has 12 amino acids. Germline-derived CDR1 and CDR2 are LGHDT and YNNKEL (reference sequence). For the CDR3, the DNA is TGTGCCAGCAGCCAGCCGAACACTGAAGCTTTCTTT. It is translated as CASSQPNTEAFF. The whole variable domain, filled in from reference TRBV3-1 and TRBJ1-1, reads DTAVSQTPKYLVTQMGNDKSIKCEQNLGHDTMYWYKQDSKKFLKIMFSYNNKELIINETVPNRFSPKSPDKAHLNLHINSLELGDSAVYFCASSQPNTEAFFGQGTRLTVV.

This clonotype was seen ten or more times. The gene calls are TRBV19 and TRBJ2-7; possibly TRBD2 for D (6 bases). Trimming removed 5 bases from V and 2 bases from J, with 22 bases in between. Germline V gene lookup returns CDR1 LNHDA and CDR2 SQIVND (reference sequence). The CDR3 loop spans 17 amino acids. The CDR3 is CASSPREKKVSTYEQYF. DNA for the CDR3: TGTGCCAGTAGTCCCCGGGAGAAAAAGGTCAGCACCTACGAGCAGTACTTC.

This clonotype was seen repeatedly, ten times or more. A much larger clone differs from this one at a single base, so this may be a read error. The gene calls are TRBV28 and TRBJ1-2, with 9 bases that match TRBD1. CDR1 is MDHEN and CDR2 is SYDVKM in the germline V gene. The CDR3 extends over 18 amino acids. J was trimmed by 4 bases and V by 8 bases; bases with no gene match: 20. CDR3 sequence reads: CASGYHRVLDRGPYGYTF. CDR3 bases: TGTGCCAGCGGATACCATCGTGTGTTGGACAGGGGACCCTATGGCTACACCTTC.

Worth noting for this clonotype: A much larger clone lies one base from this, so it may be a read error. The J gene is TRBJ1-1, the V gene TRBV2; TRBD1 is a possible D gene (6 bases). CDR3 length: 16 residues. CDR1 is SNHLY and CDR2 is FYNNEI in the germline V gene. In nucleotides, the CDR3 is TGTGCCAGCGGTTTCGGGGTGAGGGGGGACCTCACTAAAGCTTTCTTT. This codes for CASGFGVRGDLTKAFF. Full variable domain (rest looked up from reference TRBV2 and TRBJ1-1): EPEVTQTPSHQVTQMGQEVILRCVPISNHLYFYWYRQILGQKVEFLVSFYNNEISEKSEIFDDQFSVERPDGSNFTLKIRSTKLEDSAMYFCASGFGVRGDLTKAFFGQGTRLTVV.

This clonotype was observed at least ten times. The rearrangement links TRBV27 to TRBJ2-5; 16 positions match TRBD2. This CDR3 is built from 16 residues. V gave up 6 bases and J gave up 3 bases; unmatched junction bases: 4. CDR1 and CDR2 (germline): MNHEY, SMNVEV (reference sequence). In nucleotides, the CDR3 is TGTGCCAGCAGATCGGGACTAGCGGGAGGGAAAGAGACCCAGTACTTC. Protein sequence: CASRSGLAGGKETQYF.

The CDR3 region has the DNA TGTGCCAGCAGTTACGGGGGGGCGCAGGGGAGTGAAGCTTTCTTT. Amino acids: CASSYGGAQGSEAFF. The chain combines TRBV6-9 with TRBJ1-1, with D perhaps matching TRBD1 (6 bases). The CDR3 contains 15 residues. Germline CDR1 MNHGY, CDR2 SVAAGI. V was trimmed by 3 bases and J by 7 bases, leaving 18 bases between them.

This clonotype was seen repeatedly, ten times or more. The rearrangement links TRBV20-1 to TRBJ2-5, with 7 bases matching TRBD2. The CDR3 runs to 14 residues. V shed 0 bases, J shed 3 bases, and the junction held 4 bases outside the gene matches. CDR1 is DFQATT, CDR2 SNEGSKA, per germline (reference sequence). CDR3 protein: CSAREGAGEETQYF. The DNA for the CDR3 is TGCAGTGCTAGAGAAGGGGCGGGGGAAGAGACCCAGTACTTC.

This clonotype came up many times. The rearrangement uses TRBV29-1 and TRBJ2-3, with 8 bases identical to TRBD2. J was trimmed by 1 base and V by 3 bases; bases with no gene match: 0. Looked up from germline, CDR1 is SQVTM and CDR2 is ANQGSEA. This CDR3 comprises 13 residues. The CDR3 coding sequence is TGCAGCGTTGACGGGGGGGGCACAGATACGCAGTATTTT. It codes for CSVDGGGTDTQYF.

This clonotype was counted many times. The CDR3 DNA follows: TGTGCCAGCGGAGGACTAGCGGCTTACAATGAGCAGTTCTTC. Translating gives CASGGLAAYNEQFF. The V call is TRBV7-2, the J call TRBJ2-1; 10 nucleotides line up with TRBD2. Germline V gene sequence: CDR1 SGHTA, CDR2 FQGNSA. V shed 8 bases, J shed 4 bases, and the junction held 5 bases outside the gene matches. This CDR3 spans 14 amino acids.

This clonotype was counted many times. The chain recombines TRBV27 with TRBJ1-2; weak D call: TRBD1 (5 bases). CDR1 and CDR2 (germline): MNHEY, SMNVEV (reference sequence). This CDR3 region has 15 residues. Trimming stripped 4 bases from V and 1 base from J, with 13 bases between. The CDR3 region is CASSSPGGSNYGYTF. For the CDR3, the DNA is TGTGCCAGCAGTTCACCCGGGGGGAGTAACTATGGCTACACCTTC.